This is a list of T cell receptor beta chains from one sample in a study of CD8 T cell repertoires and HIV-1 epitope variants. Method: immunoSEQ multiplex PCR; TCRdb's copy keeps in-frame clones and lacks some. The profile shows thousands of clones, around 69% of them singletons. Their target antigens are unknown. Sequencing was carried out using cultured CD8+ T cells derived from PBMCs. These receptor sequences come from a male donor with HIV. The CDR3 runs from the conserved cysteine through the conserved F or W. D genes are given only for firm matches. Where a row states a size, it is once, few, many or the class of an expanded clone; other rows omit it.

TRBV6-5	NA	TRBD2	TRBJ2-7	TGTGCCAGCAGCCCGGGGGGGGGCGAGCAGTACTTC	CASSPGGGEQYF
TRBV7-2	NA	TRBD1	TRBJ2-3	TGTGCCAGCAGCAATGTGGGACAGGTCTCCCCGGTGACGCAGTATTTT	CASSNVGQVSPVTQYF
TRBV9	NA	NA	TRBJ1-1	TGTGCCAGCAGCGGATCCGGGACACAGAACACTGAAGCTTTCTTT	CASSGSGTQNTEAFF
TRBV5-6	NA	NA	TRBJ2-1	TGTGCCAGCAGCTCCAGACCGAATGAGCAGTTCTTC	CASSSRPNEQFF
TRBV6-4	NA	NA	TRBJ2-2	TGTGCCAGCAGTGAGAGGTTGAACACCGGGGAGCTGTTTTTT	CASSERLNTGELFF
TRBV10-3	NA	NA	TRBJ2-2	TGTGCCATCAGTGCGTCCGGGGAGCTGTTTTTT	CAISASGELFF
TRBV30	once	NA	TRBJ1-5	TGTGCCTGGAGTGTAACTTGGGGGGCCCAGCCCCAGCATTTT	CAWSVTWGAQPQHF
TRBV28	NA	TRBD1	TRBJ2-1	TGTGCCAGCACCCCGGGACAGGGATTTAACAATGAGCAGTTCTTC	CASTPGQGFNNEQFF
TRBV28	NA	NA	TRBJ2-7	TGTGCCAGCAGTTCAGACTCCTACGAGCAGTACTTC	CASSSDSYEQYF
TRBV20-1	NA	NA	TRBJ1-1	TGCAGTGCTCCCGGGCCCAACGAAGCTTTCTTT	CSAPGPNEAFF
TRBV28	NA	NA	TRBJ1-1	TGTGCCAGCAGTCCCGGGGTTGAAGCTTTCTTT	CASSPGVEAFF
TRBV25-1	NA	NA	TRBJ2-4	TGTGCCAGCAGAGGACAGTTGATTCAGTACTTC	CASRGQLIQYF
TRBV28	once	NA	TRBJ1-5	TGTGCCAGCAGTTCCCGGGCCCAAACGTGGCAGCCCCAGCATTTT	CASSSRAQTWQPQHF
TRBV6-6	NA	NA	TRBJ2-1	TGTGCCAGCAGTGAGGGGGGTGAGCAGTTCTTC	CASSEGGEQFF
TRBV2	NA	NA	TRBJ1-2	TGTGCCAGCAGTGAACGCGGGGACATAGACCCTTATGGCTACACCTTC	CASSERGDIDPYGYTF
TRBV9	NA	NA	TRBJ2-7	TGTGCCAGCAGCGCGGGTACAGGGTTAGCCTACGAGCAGTACTTC	CASSAGTGLAYEQYF